This TCR beta chain was sequenced in a study of siplizumab effects on memory and regulatory T cells. This clone was observed a single time. Antigen unknown. Around 100,000 TCR templates per sample were assayed. Sequencing used immunoSEQ multiplex PCR; TCRdb keeps in-frame clones, though not all of them. This sample has some 100,000 clones, with more than 90% found just once. Points from the study as a whole: The mean Treg-derived percentage of mappable alloreactive CD4+ clones was 60% to 80% with siplizumab compared with 25% to 30% in controls. Researchers could map only a minor fraction of alloreactive clones to unstimulated subsets.

Germline V gene lookup returns CDR1 SNHLY and CDR2 FYNNEI. Between the trimmed V and J ends, which lost 6 bases and 2 bases, there was a span of 10 bases. The CDR3 runs to 13 residues. The chain uses TRBV2 and TRBJ1-1; D remains unclear. The sequenced sample consisted of CD4+ T cells sorted from blood. This TCR came from a human donor in good health. Some clones in this sample may be carry-over from other donors' samples. The CDR3 protein is CASSVRGNTEAFF. CDR3 bases: TGTGCCAGCAGCGTCAGAGGAAACACTGAAGCTTTCTTT.